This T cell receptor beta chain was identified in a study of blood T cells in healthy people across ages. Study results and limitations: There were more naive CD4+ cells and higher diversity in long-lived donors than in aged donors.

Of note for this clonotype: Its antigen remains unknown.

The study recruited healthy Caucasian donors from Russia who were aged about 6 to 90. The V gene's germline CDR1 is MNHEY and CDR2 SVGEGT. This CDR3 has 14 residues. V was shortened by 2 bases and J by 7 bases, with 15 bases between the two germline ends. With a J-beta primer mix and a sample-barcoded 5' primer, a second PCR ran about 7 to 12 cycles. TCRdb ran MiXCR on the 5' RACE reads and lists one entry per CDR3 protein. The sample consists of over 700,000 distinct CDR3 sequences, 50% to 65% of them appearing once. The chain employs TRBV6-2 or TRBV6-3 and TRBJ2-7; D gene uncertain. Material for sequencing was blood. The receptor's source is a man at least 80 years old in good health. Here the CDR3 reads CASSYPVGRNEQYF. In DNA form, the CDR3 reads TGTGCCAGCAGTTACCCGGTCGGCCGCAATGAGCAGTACTTC.